The clone carrying this T cell receptor beta chain was observed a handful of times. The data were taken from a study of blood T cell repertoires in COVID-19. Background on the study: There were acute and convalescent COVID-19 samples, and they came from the United States, Italy and Spain. Sample material is recorded as cDNA or gDNA derived from T cells, B-cell-depleted T cells, or PBMCs.

The authors' processing: Reference gene primer amplification in the assay estimated nucleated cell counts. The data were produced by immunoSEQ multiplex PCR, yet TCRdb's version contains in-frame clones alone and is incomplete. D and trimming come from the DNA, and the V and J calls and clone size come from that table. The table records about 140,000 clones, 76% of them present only once. The CDR3 covers 14 residues. Germline V gene lookup returns CDR1 LGHNT and CDR2 FRNRAP. V shed 5 bases, J shed 10 bases, and the junction held 8 bases outside the gene matches. Sequencing was performed on peripheral blood. The source of this sequence is a woman older than 75 with active or convalescent COVID-19. The genes are TRBV12-5 and TRBJ1-6; 7 bases are a match to TRBD1. Here the CDR3 reads CASGPTGEQSPLHF. The CDR3 DNA follows: TGTGCTAGTGGTCCTACAGGGGAGCAGTCACCCCTCCACTTT.